What follows describes a single T cell receptor beta chain. Its specificity is not known. These data come from a study of blood T cells in healthy people across ages. Whole-study results and caveats: In long-lived donors, naive CD4+ cell counts and diversity exceeded those of aged donors.

Sample-barcoded 5' priming and a J-beta primer mix drove a second PCR of 7 to 11 cycles. TCRdb used MiXCR to reprocess the 5' RACE reads, holding one entry per CDR3 protein. The sample includes 920,000 or so distinct CDR3 sequences, around 43% of them seen just once. Germline trimming cut 7 bases from V and 0 bases from J; bases unmatched to any gene: 3. This CDR3 spans 14 amino acids. CDR1 and CDR2 from the germline V gene are SEHNR and FQNEAQ (reference sequence). The rearrangement uses TRBV7-9 and TRBJ2-7, with 10 bases fitting TRBD1. The sequence came from a woman aged 55-75 years in good health. The specimen sequenced was blood. CDR3 in DNA: TGTGCCAGCAACGGGACAGGGGTCTCCTACGAGCAGTACTTC. Translation: CASNGTGVSYEQYF.